These 17 T cell receptor beta chains originate from one sample sequenced in a study of siplizumab effects on memory and regulatory T cells. Coculturing at 37°C lasted approximately six days for the mixed lymphocyte reaction cells. This table comes from immunoSEQ multiplex PCR, and its TCRdb copy is limited to in-frame clones, with some not included. This sample has 20,000 or so clones; around 40% occur once, and the top ten carry 6% to 6.5%. Their specific antigens are unknown. The source material was CFSE-low (dividing) CD4+ T cells sorted from an allogeneic mixed lymphocyte reaction. The source is a human donor in good health; the cells came from an allogeneic mixed lymphocyte reaction. Some clones in this sample may be carry-over from other donors' samples.

The genes are TRBV6-5 and TRBJ2-1; D not resolved. The CDR3 has 13 amino acids. CDR1 is MNHEY, CDR2 SVGAGI, per germline. Trimming removed 7 bases from V and 0 bases from J, with 7 bases in between. The CDR3 protein is CASKRSSYNEQFF. The CDR3 region has the DNA TGTGCCAGCAAGAGGAGCTCCTACAATGAGCAGTTCTTC.

The rearrangement links TRBV6-6 to TRBJ2-7; TRBD2 agrees at 8 bases. Looked up from germline, CDR1 is MNHNY and CDR2 is SVGAGI (reference sequence). The CDR3 is 16 residues long. Trimming took 0 bases from V and 4 from J; bases not matched to a gene: 8. The DNA of the CDR3 is TGTGCCAGCAGTTACTCGAGTGGACTAGCAGTTTACGAGCAGTACTTC. This translates into CASSYSSGLAVYEQYF.

The CDR3 DNA sequence: TGCGCCAGCAGTGAGTCCGCGGGACAGGGGCTATCATACAATGAGCAGTTCTTC. This encodes CASSESAGQGLSYNEQFF. The chain has TRBV10-1 and TRBJ2-1, with 10 nucleotides matching TRBD1. The germline gives CDR1 WNHNN, CDR2 SYGVQD (reference sequence). The J segment lost 4 bases and the V segment lost 0 bases, leaving 9 bases of the junction unmatched. CDR3 length equals 18 residues.

V and J are TRBV5-1 and TRBJ1-4; no definite D call. Germline CDR1 SGHRS, CDR2 YFSETQ. The CDR3 length is 15 residues. The V and J ends lost 7 bases and 3 bases respectively, with 16 bases between them. CDR3 in amino acids: CASSSGDLANEKLFF. As DNA, the CDR3 is TGCGCCAGCTCCTCCGGGGATCTAGCTAATGAAAAACTGTTTTTT.

The V and J genes are TRBV5-1 and TRBJ1-3; D remains ambiguous. Trimming removed 2 bases at V and 0 bases at J, with 12 bases between. The CDR3 runs to 16 residues. The V gene's germline CDR1 is SGHRS and CDR2 YFSETQ. The CDR3 DNA reads TGCGCCAGCAGCTTTGCGACACCTTACTCTGGAAACACCATATATTTT. This gives the protein CASSFATPYSGNTIYF.

This clone was seen a few times. This chain's CDR3 is CASSGGGLQETQYF. The CDR3 DNA reads as TGTGCCAGCAGCGGGGGGGGCCTCCAAGAGACCCAGTACTTC. The gene calls are TRBV11-3 and TRBJ2-5, with a possible D match to TRBD2 (7 bases). Trimming cost V 5 bases and J 1 base, with 11 bases left between them. Germline CDR1 and CDR2: SGHNT and YENEEA. This CDR3 is 14 amino acids long.

The J gene is TRBJ2-7, the V gene TRBV6-5; 8 bases align to TRBD1. Germline V gene data show CDR1 as MNHEY and CDR2 as SVGAGI. V trimming: 2 bases; J trimming: 0 bases; junction bases outside the gene matches: 3. This CDR3 comprises 15 residues. The CDR3 region has the DNA TGTGCCAGCAGTTACCCCGGACAGGGCTCCTACGAGCAGTACTTC. It codes for CASSYPGQGSYEQYF.

The chain employs TRBV11-2 and TRBJ2-5; 10 nucleotides line up with TRBD2. Germline V gene sequence: CDR1 SGHAT, CDR2 FQNNGV. There are 15 residues in the CDR3. The V and J ends lost 4 bases and 7 bases, in that order; junction bases with no gene match: 9. The CDR3 DNA reads as TGTGCCAGCAGCTCAGAACTAGCGGGAATAGGGACCCAGTACTTC. It encodes CASSSELAGIGTQYF.

The chain recombines TRBV10-2 with TRBJ2-5; D gene ambiguous. The closer fit of TRBJ2-7 to the DNA end suggests the J call may be wrong. The CDR3 extends over 13 amino acids. CDR1 and CDR2 from the germline V gene are WSHSY and SAAADI. The CDR3 sequence: CASSVATTYEQYF. Written as DNA, the CDR3 is TGCGCCAGCAGTGTGGCGACCACCTACGAGCAGTACTTC.

This clone is medium-sized (0.01 to 0.1%) within its sample. V is TRBV29-1 and J is TRBJ2-7, with 12 bases that match TRBD1. The germline V gene has CDR1 SQVTM and CDR2 ANQGSEA. CDR3 length: 13 residues. The junction had 1 base not matched to a gene; V was cut back by 5 bases and J by 2 bases. DNA of the CDR3: TGCAGCGTTAGGGACAGGGGGCCCTACGAGCAGTACTTC. Translating it yields CSVRDRGPYEQYF.

The V gene is TRBV25-1, the J gene TRBJ2-5, with D possibly called TRBD1 or TRBD2 (5 bases each). The DNA end lines up better with TRBJ2-7; the J call may be wrong. Germline CDR1 MGHDK, CDR2 SYGVNS. This CDR3 spans 15 amino acids. Here the CDR3 DNA reads TGTGCCAGCAGTGATCCTTCCGGGACGACCTACGAGCAGTACTTC. Translated: CASSDPSGTTYEQYF.

This chain uses TRBV5-6 with TRBJ2-3, with 8 bases matching TRBD1. The V segment lost 4 bases and the J segment 1 base; nucleotides outside the gene matches: 5. Germline V lookup: CDR1 SGHDT, CDR2 YYEEEE. The CDR3 has 15 amino acids. CDR3 loop: CASSTPGQGTDTQYF. CDR3 in DNA: TGTGCCAGCAGCACTCCGGGACAGGGCACAGATACGCAGTATTTT.

V gene TRBV6-6 combines with J gene TRBJ2-7; TRBD1 matches 8 bases. The germline CDR1 and CDR2 sequences are MNHNY and SVGAGI (reference sequence). J was trimmed by 0 bases and V by 6 bases; bases with no gene match: 7. This CDR3 contains 15 residues. The DNA of the CDR3 is TGTGCCAGCAGCAGGGGGACAGGAACCTCCTACGAGCAGTACTTC. Its translation: CASSRGTGTSYEQYF.

This clone has ten or more counts. V is TRBV7-9 and J is TRBJ1-4, with D unresolved. Germline V CDR1 and CDR2: SEHNR, FQNEAQ (reference sequence). This CDR3 is 15 amino acids long. V shed 3 bases and J shed 8 bases, with 16 bases lying between them. Here the CDR3 DNA reads TGTGCCAGCAGCTTTGGTGGAGGGCTAGGCGAAAAACTGTTTTTT. It encodes CASSFGGGLGEKLFF. Based on the CDR3 plus reference TRBV7-9 and TRBJ1-4, the full variable domain is DTGVSQNPRHKITKRGQNVTFRCDPISEHNRLYWYRQTLGQGPEFLTYFQNEAQLEKSRLLSDRFSAERPKGSFSTLEIQRTEQGDSAMYLCASSFGGGLGEKLFFGSGTQLSVL.

The chain recombines TRBV7-8 with TRBJ2-7, with no clear D. Germline V CDR1 and CDR2: SGHVS, FQNEAQ. The V and J ends lost 5 bases and 0 bases respectively, with 2 bases between them. This CDR3 has 11 amino acids. CDR3 DNA sequence: TGTGCCAGCAGCCCCTCCTACGAGCAGTACTTC. Translated, it gives CASSPSYEQYF.

V usage is TRBV19 and J usage is TRBJ1-5; D may be TRBD1 (5 bases). The CDR3 loop spans 15 amino acids. Per the germline V gene, CDR1 is LNHDA and CDR2 is SQIVND (reference sequence). The ends were cut back, 6 bases at V and 5 bases at J, with 17 bases in the middle. The CDR3 DNA is TGTGCCAGTAGGTCTCGGGGGGTTGCTTATCAGCCCCAGCATTTT. Amino acids: CASRSRGVAYQPQHF.

The chain joins TRBV7-3 to TRBJ2-2, with D uncertain. Looked up from germline, CDR1 is SGHTA and CDR2 is FQGTGA. CDR3 length: 12 residues. V lost 5 bases to trimming and J lost 7 bases, with 8 bases between them. CDR3 protein: CASSQRVGELFF. For the CDR3, the DNA is TGTGCCAGCAGCCAAAGGGTCGGGGAGCTGTTTTTT.